The rows below give T cell receptor beta chains drawn from one sample of a study of blood T cell repertoires in COVID-19. Here immunoSEQ multiplex PCR was the method, and the copy in TCRdb shows in-frame clones only, minus some. The sample lists approximately 49,000 clones; roughly 90% were seen once. The sequenced sample consisted of peripheral blood. Receptors were obtained from a man in his forties or fifties with active COVID-19. The CDR3 runs from the conserved cysteine through the conserved F or W. D genes are given only for firm matches. Clone size appears in some rows only: once, few, many, or a class for an expanded clone.

J: TRBJ2-3
length: 15
D: -
size: -
V: TRBV6-4
DNA: TGTGCCAGCAGTGTATCCGGGGGAGGCACAGATACGCAGTATTTT
CDR3: CASSVSGGGTDTQYF

J: TRBJ1-2
length: 15
D: -
size: -
V: TRBV11-2
DNA: TGTGCCAGCAGCCCATCAGTAGCCACGATCTATGGCTACACCTTC
CDR3: CASSPSVATIYGYTF

J: TRBJ1-1
length: 13
D: -
size: -
V: TRBV3-1/TRBV3-2
DNA: TGTGCCAGCAGCCAAGAAGGGGACTCTGAAGCTTTCTTT
CDR3: CASSQEGDSEAFF

J: TRBJ1-2
length: 14
D: -
size: -
V: TRBV6-5
DNA: TGTGCCAGCAGGTATACCGGGGACACCTATGGCTACACCTTC
CDR3: CASRYTGDTYGYTF

J: TRBJ2-6
length: 19
D: -
size: once
V: TRBV6-2/TRBV6-3
DNA: TGTGCCAGCAGTTATCCCAGGACAGACTTATACTCTGGGGCCAACGTCCTGACTTTC
CDR3: CASSYPRTDLYSGANVLTF

J: TRBJ1-1
length: 15
D: -
size: -
V: TRBV4-1
DNA: TGCGCCAGCAGCCAAGGCCGGGGAATTGGCACTGAAGCTTTCTTT
CDR3: CASSQGRGIGTEAFF

J: TRBJ2-3
length: 11
D: -
size: -
V: TRBV6-2/TRBV6-3
DNA: TGTGCCAGCAGTTTATCAGATACGCAGTATTTT
CDR3: CASSLSDTQYF

J: TRBJ2-1
length: 15
D: TRBD1
size: -
V: TRBV7-3
DNA: TGTGCCAGCAGCTTAGCAGGGGGCCTCGTCGATGAGCAGTTCTTC
CDR3: CASSLAGGLVDEQFF

J: TRBJ2-2
length: 18
D: TRBD2
size: -
V: TRBV4-3
DNA: TGCGCCAGCAGCCAAGGACACCGACTAGCGGACTACACCGGGGAGCTGTTTTTT
CDR3: CASSQGHRLADYTGELFF

J: TRBJ2-1
length: 14
D: -
size: -
V: TRBV4-2
DNA: TGTGCCAGCAGCCAAGGACTACCCCGACATGAGCAGTTCTTC
CDR3: CASSQGLPRHEQFF

J: TRBJ2-1
length: 15
D: TRBD1
size: -
V: TRBV19
DNA: TGTGCCAGTAGCCGGGACAGGAGCTCCTACAATGAGCAGTTCTTC
CDR3: CASSRDRSSYNEQFF

J: TRBJ1-4
length: 18
D: -
size: -
V: TRBV23-1
DNA: TGCGCCAGCAGTCCACAGACGGGGGGGAGGGAGGATAATGAAAAACTGTTTTTT
CDR3: CASSPQTGGREDNEKLFF

J: TRBJ2-3
length: 15
D: -
size: -
V: TRBV6-1
DNA: TGTGCCAGCAGTGAAGCGGGGAAGCGGACAGATACGCAGTATTTT
CDR3: CASSEAGKRTDTQYF

J: TRBJ1-2
length: 14
D: TRBD1
size: -
V: TRBV5-4
DNA: TGTGCCAGCACCCCGGACAGGTTTGGGGATGGCTACACCTTC
CDR3: CASTPDRFGDGYTF

J: TRBJ2-3
length: 16
D: -
size: -
V: TRBV3-1/TRBV3-2
DNA: TGTGCCAGCAGTCCCCGGCAGGGTGGATCCACAGATACGCAGTATTTT
CDR3: CASSPRQGGSTDTQYF

J: TRBJ2-7
length: 17
D: TRBD2
size: -
V: TRBV3-1/TRBV3-2
DNA: TGTGCCAGCAGCCGAAGACCCGGGACTAGGCTTAGGAGCGAGCAGTACTTC
CDR3: CASSRRPGTRLRSEQYF

J: TRBJ1-2
length: 13
D: TRBD1
size: -
V: TRBV6-5
DNA: TGTGCCAGCATACAGGGGCGGGGCCTTGGCTACACCTTC
CDR3: CASIQGRGLGYTF

J: TRBJ2-3
length: 18
D: TRBD2
size: -
V: TRBV6-1
DNA: TGTGCCAGCAGTGAAAGAAGACTAGCGGGAGGAATCACAGATACGCAGTATTTT
CDR3: CASSERRLAGGITDTQYF